The 27 T cell receptor beta chains below were found in one sample sequenced in a study of T cell responses to AZD1222 COVID-19 vaccine. TCRdb keeps only in-frame clones here, not all; method: immunoSEQ multiplex PCR. The table has 130,000 to 150,000 clones, around 88% seen once; the top ten hold about 14%. This sample comprised peripheral blood, obtained on day 0 of AZD1222 vaccination. These receptors were taken from an adult in good health.

The CDR3 DNA reads as TGTGCCAGCAGCCAAGTCTTACAGCGCAATATGAACACTGAAGCTTTCTTT. This translates into CASSQVLQRNMNTEAFF. The V and J genes are TRBV4-2 and TRBJ1-1; D remains ambiguous. This CDR3 spans 17 amino acids. Trimming took off 1 base at V and 0 bases at J, with 15 bases between the two ends. The germline CDR1 and CDR2 sequences are LGHNA and YNFKEQ.

The rearrangement uses TRBV4-2 and TRBJ2-5; maybe TRBD1 (6 bases). The CDR3 loop spans 17 amino acids. V dropped 2 bases and J dropped 1 base, with 17 bases sitting between them. Germline V lookup: CDR1 LGHNA, CDR2 YNFKEQ. The CDR3 reads CASSQLPGGGLQETQYF. Written as DNA, the CDR3 is TGTGCCAGCAGCCAACTGCCTGGTGGGGGCCTCCAAGAGACCCAGTACTTC.

CDR3 nucleotide sequence: TGTGCCAGCAAGCGATCAGACAGGGCCTATGGCTACACCTTC. Its translation is CASKRSDRAYGYTF. The V call is TRBV6-5, the J call TRBJ1-2; 7 bases agree with TRBD1. The V gene's germline CDR1 is MNHEY and CDR2 SVGAGI. The CDR3 runs 14 residues. The V and J ends lost 7 bases and 4 bases, in that order; junction bases with no gene match: 9.

The V and J genes are TRBV3-1 (or the pseudogene TRBV3-2) and TRBJ1-2, with TRBD1 as a possible D gene (5 bases). The germline V gene has CDR1 LGHDT and CDR2 YNNKEL (reference sequence). The CDR3 totals 14 residues. The germline V and J ends were trimmed by 1 base and 2 bases, with 8 bases remaining between them. For the CDR3, the DNA is TGTGCCAGCAGCCAAGGGGGCGGGAACTATGGCTACACCTTC. It specifies CASSQGGGNYGYTF.

The rearrangement joins TRBV29-1 to TRBJ2-5, with TRBD2 matching over 7 bases. Germline V CDR1 and CDR2: SQVTM, ANQGSEA. The CDR3 length is 12 residues. After removal of 4 bases from V and 4 bases from J, the junction contained 3 bases not matched to a gene. Here the CDR3 DNA reads TGCAGCGTTGGGCCTAGCGGAGAGACCCAGTACTTC. This gives the protein CSVGPSGETQYF.

The chain joins TRBV18 to TRBJ2-3; perhaps TRBD1 as D (5 bases). The length of the CDR3 is 13 residues. Per germline, CDR1 KGHSH and CDR2 LQKENI. Trimming took off 6 bases at V and 5 bases at J, with 12 bases between the two ends. This CDR3 reads CASSPGSKDTQYF. The CDR3 DNA sequence: TGTGCCAGCTCGCCAGGGTCGAAAGATACGCAGTATTTT.

CDR3 protein: CASSQEGIHDRLEAFF. As DNA, the CDR3 is TGCGCCAGCAGCCAAGAGGGGATCCACGACCGTCTTGAAGCTTTCTTT. The chain joins TRBV4-3 to TRBJ1-1; D is unclear. Germline V gives CDR1 LGHNA, CDR2 YSLEER. CDR3 length: 16 residues. The ends were cut back, 0 bases at V and 7 bases at J, with 18 bases in the middle.

The V gene is TRBV19, the J gene TRBJ1-3, with D tentatively TRBD1 (5 bases). CDR3 length: 16 amino acids. Germline CDR1 LNHDA, CDR2 SQIVND (reference sequence). The V end was cut by 6 bases, the J end by 1 base, with 16 bases between. The CDR3 region is CASRVTGAPSGNTIYF. CDR3 DNA: TGTGCCAGTAGGGTAACCGGGGCTCCATCTGGAAACACCATATATTTT. Together with reference TRBV19 and TRBJ1-3, the CDR3 gives the full variable domain: DGGITQSPKYLFRKEGQNVTLSCEQNLNHDAMYWYRQDPGQGLRLIYYSQIVNDFQKGDIAEGYSVSREKKESFPLTVTSAQKNPTAFYLCASRVTGAPSGNTIYFGEGSWLTVV.

The gene calls are TRBV3-1 (or the pseudogene TRBV3-2) and TRBJ1-6; D not certain. Trimming removed 5 bases from V and 9 bases from J, with 8 bases in between. The CDR3 runs 12 residues. The germline CDR1 and CDR2 sequences are LGHDT and YNNKEL (reference sequence). CDR3: CASSAPGSPLHF. CDR3 nucleotides: TGTGCCAGCAGCGCCCCTGGTTCACCCCTCCACTTT.

This chain joins TRBV11-2 and TRBJ1-2; 8 bases map to TRBD1. Germline trimming cut 5 bases from V and 4 bases from J; bases unmatched to any gene: 6. This CDR3 contains 14 residues. Germline V gene lookup returns CDR1 SGHAT and CDR2 FQNNGV. CDR3 sequence (DNA): TGTGCCAGCAGCCCCTCGGGACAGGTCTATGGCTACACCTTC. Translation: CASSPSGQVYGYTF.

Only one count was recorded for this clone. This rearrangement joins TRBV19 to TRBJ2-3; 9 bases fit TRBD2. Germline V lookup: CDR1 LNHDA, CDR2 SQIVND (reference sequence). Trimming removed 4 bases from V and 6 bases from J; junction bases left unmatched: 8. The CDR3 covers 15 residues. The CDR3 sequence is CASSTLAGRDDTQYF. The CDR3, as DNA: TGTGCCAGTAGTACCCTAGCGGGGCGCGACGATACGCAGTATTTT.

This clone was observed a handful of times. This chain links TRBV5-1 with TRBJ2-5; D tentatively fits TRBD1 or TRBD2 (5 bases each). With 0 bases removed from V and 0 bases from J, the gap between germline ends came to 24 bases. The CDR3 extends over 20 amino acids. Germline CDR1 reads SGHRS; CDR2 reads YFSETQ. The CDR3 DNA sequence: TGCGCCAGCAGCTTGGGTCGTCCGGGGACGTGGTGGGCCGACCAAGAGACCCAGTACTTC. Its protein product is CASSLGRPGTWWADQETQYF.

This sequence joins TRBV19 and TRBJ1-4; D is undetermined. In germline, CDR1 is LNHDA, CDR2 SQIVND (reference sequence). There are 13 residues in the CDR3. The V and J ends lost 3 bases and 5 bases respectively, with 7 bases between them. In nucleotides, the CDR3 is TGTGCCAGTAGTATGTCGGCGAATGAAAAACTGTTTTTT. Amino acid sequence: CASSMSANEKLFF. The full variable domain, in which reference TRBV19 and TRBJ1-4 provide the parts outside the CDR3, is DGGITQSPKYLFRKEGQNVTLSCEQNLNHDAMYWYRQDPGQGLRLIYYSQIVNDFQKGDIAEGYSVSREKKESFPLTVTSAQKNPTAFYLCASSMSANEKLFFGSGTQLSVL.

The chain couples TRBV7-9 to TRBJ2-3, with TRBD1 identical over 8 bases. Per germline, CDR1 SEHNR and CDR2 FQNEAQ (reference sequence). J was trimmed by 2 bases and V by 1 base; bases with no gene match: 2. This CDR3 comprises 15 residues. This CDR3 reads CASSLGTGNTDTQYF. DNA for the CDR3: TGTGCCAGCAGCTTAGGGACAGGGAACACAGATACGCAGTATTTT.

The CDR3 DNA reads TGTGCCAGCTCACCACTCTCCGCGATTCGAGACACTGAAGCTTTCTTT. It translates to CASSPLSAIRDTEAFF. V and J are TRBV18 and TRBJ1-1, with no clear D. Germline CDR1 is KGHSH and CDR2 is LQKENI. V lost 1 base, J lost 3 bases, and 15 bases lay in between. The CDR3 runs 16 residues.

V is TRBV7-2 and J is TRBJ2-7, with D perhaps TRBD2 (6 bases). Germline V gene lookup returns CDR1 SGHTA and CDR2 FQGNSA. The CDR3 has 15 residues. V shed 5 bases and J shed 7 bases, with 21 bases lying between them. The CDR3 sequence: CASSGTRDFSGEQYF. The CDR3 DNA sequence: TGTGCCAGCAGCGGAACCCGGGACTTTTCTGGAGAGCAGTACTTC.

CDR3 sequence: CASSPQGQGNYYEQYF. The CDR3 nucleotides are TGTGCCAGCTCACCACAGGGACAGGGCAATTACTACGAGCAGTACTTC. V is TRBV18 and J is TRBJ2-7; TRBD1 matches at 9 bases. The CDR3 is made up of 16 amino acids. Germline V gene sequence: CDR1 KGHSH, CDR2 LQKENI. The trim removed 1 base at V and 3 bases at J, leaving 7 bases unmatched.

The chain links TRBV19 to TRBJ1-2; 9 nucleotides match TRBD1. Per germline, CDR1 LNHDA and CDR2 SQIVND (reference sequence). The CDR3 length is 14 residues. The V segment lost 4 bases and the J segment 7 bases; nucleotides outside the gene matches: 7. The DNA of the CDR3 is TGTGCCAGTAGTACTCGGAGACAGGGGGGTGGCTACACCTTC. The encoded protein is CASSTRRQGGGYTF.

J is TRBJ2-5 and V is TRBV3-1 (or the pseudogene TRBV3-2); TRBD2 agrees at 7 bases. Germline CDR1 and CDR2: LGHDT and YNNKEL (reference sequence). The V gene end was trimmed by 4 bases and the J gene end by 0 bases; junction bases not matched to a gene: 8. This CDR3 comprises 16 residues. The CDR3 loop is CASSPGLAEYQETQYF. In DNA, the CDR3 is TGTGCCAGCAGCCCTGGGCTAGCGGAGTACCAAGAGACCCAGTACTTC.

This sequence joins TRBV24-1 and TRBJ2-1; no clear D gene. CDR3 length equals 14 residues. The V gene's germline CDR1 is KGHDR and CDR2 SFDVKD. Trimming cost V 4 bases and J 5 bases, with 11 bases left between them. CDR3 DNA sequence: TGTGCCACCAGTGAGCTGTACGGTAACAATGAGCAGTTCTTC. Encoded protein: CATSELYGNNEQFF.

The chain carries TRBV6-2 or TRBV6-3 and TRBJ2-5; maybe TRBD2 (6 bases). Per the germline V gene, CDR1 is MNHEY and CDR2 is SVGEGT. The CDR3 is made up of 14 amino acids. V was clipped by 5 bases and J by 2 bases, with 12 bases between them. The CDR3 DNA follows: TGTGCCAGCAGTCGACGGGGGATACAAGAGACCCAGTACTTC. Translating it yields CASSRRGIQETQYF.

The CDR3 loop reads CASSTVWAGYSNQPQHF. The CDR3 bases are TGTGCCAGCAGTACTGTCTGGGCTGGTTATAGCAATCAGCCCCAGCATTTT. V is TRBV28 and J is TRBJ1-5; D is unclear. CDR1 is MDHEN and CDR2 is SYDVKM in the germline V gene. The V end was cut by 5 bases, the J end by 0 bases, with 17 bases between. The CDR3 totals 17 residues. The entire variable domain, with the rest obtained from reference TRBV28 and TRBJ1-5, is as follows: DVKVTQSSRYLVKRTGEKVFLECVQDMDHENMFWYRQDPGLGLRLIYFSYDVKMKEKGDIPEGYSVSREKKERFSLILESASTNQTSMYLCASSTVWAGYSNQPQHFGDGTRLSIL.

The rearrangement uses TRBV6-5 and TRBJ1-5; D may be TRBD1 (5 bases). The CDR3 loop spans 15 amino acids. V was pared by 6 bases and J by 6 bases, with 18 bases between. CDR1 and CDR2 from the germline V gene are MNHEY and SVGAGI. CDR3 protein: CASRSGAGWGQPQHF. CDR3 DNA sequence: TGTGCCAGCAGGTCGGGTGCAGGGTGGGGTCAGCCCCAGCATTTT.

The chain carries TRBV14 and TRBJ1-3; D not resolved. The CDR3 extends over 15 amino acids. Germline V gives CDR1 SGHDN, CDR2 FVKESK. Trimming shortened V by 1 base and J by 0 bases, and 7 bases separated the two germline ends. This CDR3 reads CASSQARVSGNTIYF. The CDR3 DNA is TGTGCCAGCAGCCAAGCGAGGGTCTCTGGAAACACCATATATTTT.

This chain connects TRBV5-1 to TRBJ1-1; D unclear. V was shortened by 6 bases and J by 4 bases, with 4 bases between the two germline ends. CDR1 is SGHRS and CDR2 is YFSETQ in the germline V gene. This CDR3 has 10 residues. CDR3 nucleotides: TGCGCCAGCAAGGGCACTGAAGCTTTCTTT. The encoded protein is CASKGTEAFF. Using reference TRBV5-1 and TRBJ1-1 for the parts outside the CDR3, the full variable domain is KAGVTQTPRYLIKTRGQQVTLSCSPISGHRSVSWYQQTPGQGLQFLFEYFSETQRNKGNFPGRFSGRQFSNSRSEMNVSTLELGDSALYLCASKGTEAFFGQGTRLTVV.

The CDR3 reads CASSLRSSRTEAFF. CDR3 nucleotide sequence: TGTGCCAGCAGTTTAAGGTCGTCCAGGACTGAAGCTTTCTTT. The J gene is TRBJ1-1, the V gene TRBV27; D not resolved. Germline V gene data show CDR1 as MNHEY and CDR2 as SMNVEV (reference sequence). The CDR3 is made up of 14 amino acids. V dropped 2 bases and J dropped 5 bases, with 12 bases sitting between them.

The gene calls are TRBV4-1 and TRBJ1-4; a weak D match, TRBD1 (6 bases). The CDR3 loop spans 16 amino acids. V lost 4 bases to trimming and J lost 5 bases, with 17 bases between them. Germline V CDR1 and CDR2: MGHRA, YSYEKL. CDR3 bases: TGCGCCAGCAGCCGATCTCCAGGGGCGGGCAATGAAAAACTGTTTTTT. Translated, it gives CASSRSPGAGNEKLFF.